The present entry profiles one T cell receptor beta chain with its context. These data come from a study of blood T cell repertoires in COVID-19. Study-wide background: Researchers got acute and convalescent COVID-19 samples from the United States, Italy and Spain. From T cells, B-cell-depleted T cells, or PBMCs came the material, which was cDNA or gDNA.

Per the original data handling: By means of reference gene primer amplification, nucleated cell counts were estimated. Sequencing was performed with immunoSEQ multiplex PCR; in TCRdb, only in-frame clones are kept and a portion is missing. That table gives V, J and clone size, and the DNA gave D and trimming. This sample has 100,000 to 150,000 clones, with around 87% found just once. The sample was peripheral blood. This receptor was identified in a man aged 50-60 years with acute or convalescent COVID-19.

The CDR3 region is CAWSVLWGGDGYGYTF. DNA for the CDR3: TGTGCCTGGAGTGTACTGTGGGGAGGGGACGGCTATGGCTACACCTTC. The chain has TRBV30 and TRBJ1-2, with D possibly being TRBD1 (5 bases). Germline V CDR1 and CDR2: GTSNPN, SVGIG (reference sequence). The length of the CDR3 is 16 residues. Trimming left V 0 bases short and J 4 bases short, with 18 bases between.